Described below is a single TCR beta chain sequence and its context. Its matching antigen is unknown. These data originate in a study of monozygotic twins with inflammatory bowel disease. Notes on the study in general: Inverse Simpson values showed less TCRbeta diversity in IBD patients than in their healthy co-twins. Other individuals had fewer clonotypes in common with IBD patients than with healthy twins, especially with disease activity.

The CDR3 length is 14 residues. Per germline, CDR1 MNHEY and CDR2 SMNVEV (reference sequence). Total RNA was isolated from whole blood without T cell sorting. Using the 5' RACE reads, TCRdb records one entry per CDR3 protein without DNA. Reported are 150,000 to 200,000 distinct CDR3 sequences; the ten largest clones contain around 6.8%. The sequence came from a human donor with ulcerative colitis or Crohn's disease, or a healthy co-twin of an affected twin (not recorded which). Sample: blood. This chain connects TRBV27 to TRBJ2-1; TCRdb lists TRBD1, though no DNA is available to test this call. The CDR3: CASSLWGIIDEQFF.